This T cell receptor beta chain was sequenced for a study of response to subunit inactivated influenza vaccine. CDR1 and CDR2 from the germline V gene are LNHNV and YYDKDF (reference sequence). CDR3 size: 20 residues. Trimming cost V 0 bases and J 2 bases; bases outside gene matches: 14. This clonotype occurred a few times. From the RT-PCR reads, TCRdb called clonotypes with MiXCR, one entry per CDR3 protein. The data hold about 540,000 distinct CDR3 sequences, with approximately 20% observed a single time. These same data were also listed under a study on T cells expressing NK-cell markers. That source adds: The cDNA for TCR beta came from 5'RACE template switching with UMIs. The study sequenced eight donors, seven HCMV-seropositive and one seronegative. Dominant NKG2C+ clonotypes were found to form roughly 1.0-7.0% of CD8+ T cells in over five donors. Where several donors were concerned, these clonotypes also led the CD3+CD56-NKG2C+ fraction. Unclear, still, was the HCMV specificity of the expanded NKG2C+ T cell clones.

The material was CD4+ T cells sorted from PBMCs, obtained roughly 12 days after vaccination. The sequence came from a man aged 50 to 60 who received an inactivated influenza vaccine. This rearrangement joins TRBV15 to TRBJ1-5; 9 bases match TRBD1. The CDR3 bases are TGTGCCACCAGCAGAGATTTGAGGGGACAGGGAATCCGCGGCAATCAGCCCCAGCATTTT. Residues: CATSRDLRGQGIRGNQPQHF.